Following are 2 T cell receptor beta chains from one sample sequenced in a study of blood T cell repertoires in COVID-19. The assay was immunoSEQ multiplex PCR, and TCRdb's table has in-frame clones only and misses some. This table has about 220,000 clones, around 89% appearing once. Sequencing input: PBMCs or T cells enriched from blood (not recorded which). All receptors come from a woman in her 30s who had recovered from COVID-19.

The chain links TRBV25-1 to TRBJ1-2; D is undetermined. The CDR3 spans 12 residues. The V gene's germline CDR1 is MGHDK and CDR2 SYGVNS. The V and J ends lost 6 bases and 7 bases respectively, with 12 bases between them. The CDR3 DNA reads TGTGCCAGCAGCGGTACTTATGGTGGCTACACCTTC. Encoded protein: CASSGTYGGYTF.

This clone was picked up one time. V and J are TRBV6-1 and TRBJ1-2, with unresolved D. From germline, CDR1 is MNHNS and CDR2 SASEGT. The CDR3 spans 15 residues. Trimming removed 7 bases from V and 6 bases from J, with 21 bases in between. DNA for the CDR3: TGTGCCAGCAAATTGACGACGTTGAGACAACATGGCTACACCTTC. It codes for CASKLTTLRQHGYTF.